These T cell receptor beta chains were read from a single sample in a study of CD8+CD57+ T cells in acquired aplastic anemia. TCRdb reprocessed the reads with MiXCR, giving one entry per CDR3 protein. The table includes over 150,000 distinct CDR3 sequences, 50% to 65% detected once. The sample taken for sequencing was sorted CD4+, CD8+, or CD8+CD57+ T cells (not recorded which) from PBMCs. Every receptor here comes from a human donor with aplastic anemia. Both conserved end residues are part of each CDR3. Fields, in order: V gene, D gene, J gene, clone size, CDR3 protein, CDR3 DNA. The D gene is left open where the match is weak. Only some rows state a clone size, as once, few, many or a class for expanded clones.

>TRBV7-9|TRBD1|TRBJ2-3|.
CASRSDRVRTDTQYF
TGTGCCAGCAGATCGGACAGGGTAAGGACAGATACGCAGTATTTT
>TRBV7-2|.|TRBJ2-7|once
CASSPRTETAYEQYF
TGTGCCAGCAGCCCCCGGACTGAGACGGCCTACGAGCAGTACTTC
>TRBV19|.|TRBJ2-1|few
CASSTPGGATYNEQFF
TGTGCCAGTAGTACCCCCGGGGGAGCGACTTACAATGAGCAGTTCTTC
>TRBV3-1|TRBD2|TRBJ2-2|.
CASSPGLAENTGELFF
TGTGCCAGCAGTCCGGGACTAGCGGAGAACACCGGGGAGCTGTTTTTT
>TRBV19|TRBD1|TRBJ1-1|.
CASGEGQGAEAFF
TGTGCCAGTGGTGAGGGACAGGGAGCTGAAGCTTTCTTT
>TRBV7-3|.|TRBJ1-2|.
CASSFREEDGYTF
TGTGCCAGCAGCTTCAGGGAGGAGGATGGCTACACCTTC
>TRBV3-1|.|TRBJ2-5|many
CASSRETQYF
TGTGCCAGCAGCAGGGAGACCCAGTACTTC
>TRBV29-1|TRBD1|TRBJ2-7|.
CSVRTGGSYEQYF
TGCAGCGTCCGGACAGGGGGGAGCTACGAGCAGTACTTC
>TRBV20-1|.|TRBJ1-2|few
CSARDKEGYTF
TGCAGTGCTAGAGATAAGGAAGGCTACACCTTC
>TRBV15|.|TRBJ2-3|.
CANSRDRTGWPTDTQYF
TGTGCCAACAGCAGAGATCGAACAGGGTGGCCGACAGATACGCAGTATTTT
>TRBV19|.|TRBJ2-3|.
CASSISGSTDTQYF
TGTGCCAGTAGTATCAGTGGATCCACAGATACGCAGTATTTT
>TRBV10-2|.|TRBJ1-2|.
CASSESGGRNYGYTF
TGCGCCAGCAGTGAGTCGGGGGGGCGGAACTATGGCTACACCTTC
>TRBV9|.|TRBJ1-4|.
CASSVAGSNEKLFF
TGTGCCAGCAGCGTAGCGGGGTCCAATGAAAAACTGTTTTTT
>TRBV9|.|TRBJ2-5|.
CASSQESWSNQETQYF
TGTGCCAGCAGCCAAGAATCGTGGAGCAACCAAGAGACCCAGTACTTC
>TRBV4-1|TRBD1|TRBJ2-7|many
CASSQLQGSSYEQYF
TGCGCCAGCAGCCAATTACAGGGGAGCTCCTACGAGCAGTACTTC
>TRBV5-8|.|TRBJ2-3|many
CASSPPDLALVDTQYF
TGTGCCAGCAGCCCCCCGGACCTGGCCCTGGTAGATACGCAGTATTTT
>TRBV4-2|TRBD1|TRBJ1-5|.
CASSQDLGDRAQHF
TGTGCCAGCAGCCAAGATTTAGGGGACAGGGCGCAACATTTT
>TRBV20-1|.|TRBJ1-2|.
CSASRDNYGYTF
TGCAGTGCTAGCAGGGATAACTATGGCTACACCTTC
>TRBV25-1|.|TRBJ1-5|.
CASSEFDQPQHF
TGTGCCAGCAGTGAATTTGATCAGCCCCAGCATTTT
>TRBV15|.|TRBJ1-5|.
CATSRIYSNQPQHF
TGTGCCACCAGCAGAATTTATAGCAATCAGCCCCAGCATTTT
>TRBV7-9|.|TRBJ1-5|.
CASSLYDQPQHF
TGTGCCAGCAGCTTATACGACCAGCCCCAGCATTTT
>TRBV7-8|TRBD2|TRBJ2-2|.
CASSSHGLAGTGELFF
TGTGCCAGCAGCTCCCACGGGCTAGCGGGAACCGGGGAGCTGTTTTTT
>TRBV12-3/TRBV12-4|.|TRBJ2-1|.
CASSLIPNNEQFF
TGTGCCAGCAGTTTAATTCCAAACAATGAGCAGTTCTTC
>TRBV6-1|.|TRBJ2-1|many
CATCPREGNEQFF
TGTGCCACCTGCCCCAGGGAAGGCAATGAGCAGTTCTTC